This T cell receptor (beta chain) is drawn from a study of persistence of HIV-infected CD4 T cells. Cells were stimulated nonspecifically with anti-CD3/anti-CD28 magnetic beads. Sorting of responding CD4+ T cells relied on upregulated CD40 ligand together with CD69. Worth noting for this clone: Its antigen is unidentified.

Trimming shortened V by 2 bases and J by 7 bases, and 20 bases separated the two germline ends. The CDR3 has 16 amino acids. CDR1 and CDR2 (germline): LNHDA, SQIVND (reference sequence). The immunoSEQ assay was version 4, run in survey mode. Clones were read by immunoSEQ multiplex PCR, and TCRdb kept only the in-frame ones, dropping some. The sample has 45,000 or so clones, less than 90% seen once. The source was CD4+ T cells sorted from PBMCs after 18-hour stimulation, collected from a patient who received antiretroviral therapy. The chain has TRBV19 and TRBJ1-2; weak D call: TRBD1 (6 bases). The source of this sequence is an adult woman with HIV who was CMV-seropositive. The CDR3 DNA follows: TGTGCCAGTAGTATAATCTGGACAGTAAGGCAGCCTGGCTACACCTTC. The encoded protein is CASSIIWTVRQPGYTF.